This T cell receptor beta chain originates from a study of PD-L1 blockade in urothelial cancer. Time point given: pretreatment peripheral blood. The germline V gene encodes CDR1 SGHDT and CDR2 YYEEEE. V gave up 4 bases and J gave up 10 bases; unmatched junction bases: 6. The CDR3 sequence is 13 residues long. Clones were read by immunoSEQ multiplex PCR, and TCRdb kept only the in-frame ones, dropping some. The sample lists tens of thousands of clones, 85% to 90% occurring once. This clonotype was obtained from an older man with urothelial cancer. The J gene is TRBJ1-2, the V gene TRBV5-6, with 11 bases identical to TRBD1. Sequencing was performed on PBMCs, taken around atezolizumab (anti-PD-L1) treatment. The CDR3 region has the DNA TGTGCCAGCAGCCCTGGACAGGGGGCAACCTACACCTTC. Encoded protein: CASSPGQGATYTF.